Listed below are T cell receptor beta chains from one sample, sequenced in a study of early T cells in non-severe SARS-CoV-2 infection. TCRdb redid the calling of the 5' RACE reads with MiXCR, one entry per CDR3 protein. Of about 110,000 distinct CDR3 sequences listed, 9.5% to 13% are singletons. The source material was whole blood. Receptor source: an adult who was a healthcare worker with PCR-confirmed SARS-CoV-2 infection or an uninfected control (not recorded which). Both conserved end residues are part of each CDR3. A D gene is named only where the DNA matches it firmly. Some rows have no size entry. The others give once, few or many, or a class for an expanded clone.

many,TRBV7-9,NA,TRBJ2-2,CASSSTGAEVTGELFF,TGTGCCAGCAGCTCCACCGGGGCAGAAGTCACCGGGGAGCTGTTTTTT
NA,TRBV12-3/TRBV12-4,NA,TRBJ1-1,CASSYPPKGLDEAFF,TGTGCCAGCAGTTACCCCCCGAAGGGACTCGACGAAGCTTTCTTT
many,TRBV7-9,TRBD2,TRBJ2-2,CASSLLPPGLAVNTGELFF,TGTGCCAGCAGCTTACTGCCTCCGGGACTAGCAGTCAACACCGGGGAGCTGTTTTTT
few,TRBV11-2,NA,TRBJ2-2,CASSSLGAGELFF,TGTGCCAGCAGCTCCCTGGGGGCCGGGGAGCTGTTTTTT
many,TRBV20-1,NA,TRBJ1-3,CSARDPTVAFSGNTIYF,TGCAGTGCTAGAGACCCAACGGTGGCCTTCTCTGGAAACACCATATATTTT
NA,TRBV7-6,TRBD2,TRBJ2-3,CASSFSGSFTDTQYF,TGTGCCAGCAGCTTCAGCGGGAGCTTCACAGATACGCAGTATTTT
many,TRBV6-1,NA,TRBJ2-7,CASSEDVRSYEQYF,TGTGCCAGCAGTGAAGATGTCCGTTCCTACGAGCAGTACTTC
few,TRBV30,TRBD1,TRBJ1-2,CAWVERTGIGYGYTF,TGTGCCTGGGTGGAACGGACAGGGATTGGCTATGGCTACACCTTC
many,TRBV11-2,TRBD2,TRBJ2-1,CASSYTREGRHNEQFF,TGTGCCAGCAGCTATACGCGGGAGGGCCGCCACAATGAGCAGTTCTTC
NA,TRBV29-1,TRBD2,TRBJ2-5,CSVDGLAGGREETQYF,TGCAGCGTTGATGGTCTAGCGGGGGGCCGTGAAGAGACCCAGTACTTC
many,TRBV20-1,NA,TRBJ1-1,CSAHPGGDTEAFF,TGCAGTGCCCACCCGGGCGGAGACACTGAAGCTTTCTTT
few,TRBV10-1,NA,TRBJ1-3,CASSTGPATSGNTIYF,TGCGCCAGCAGTACAGGGCCGGCTACCTCTGGAAACACCATATATTTT
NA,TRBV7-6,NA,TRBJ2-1,CASSPGVMGNEQFF,TGTGCCAGCAGCCCCGGGGTAATGGGCAATGAGCAGTTCTTC
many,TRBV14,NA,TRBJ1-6,CASSLFRGLKANSPLHF,TGTGCCAGCAGCCTCTTTCGGGGGCTGAAGGCTAATTCACCCCTCCACTTT
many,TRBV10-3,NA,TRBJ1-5,CAISHGDSNQPQHF,TGTGCCATCAGTCACGGGGATTCCAATCAGCCCCAGCATTTT
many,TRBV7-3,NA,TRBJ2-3,CASSLGISPADTQYF,TGTGCCAGCAGCCTCGGGATTTCCCCCGCAGATACGCAGTATTTT
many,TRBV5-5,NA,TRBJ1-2,CASSLGQPNYGYTF,TGTGCCAGCAGCTTGGGCCAGCCAAACTATGGCTACACCTTC
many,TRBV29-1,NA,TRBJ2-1,CSVVQAPSPNNEQFF,TGCAGCGTTGTGCAGGCCCCCTCTCCTAACAATGAGCAGTTCTTC
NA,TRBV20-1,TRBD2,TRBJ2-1,CSARALSGSYNEQFF,TGCAGTGCTAGAGCCCTTAGCGGGAGTTATAATGAGCAGTTCTTC
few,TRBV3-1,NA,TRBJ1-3,CASSLGLSGNTIYF,TGTGCCAGCAGCCTTGGACTCTCTGGAAACACCATATATTTT
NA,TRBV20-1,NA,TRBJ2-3,CSASGRYTDTQYF,TGCAGTGCTAGCGGACGGTACACAGATACGCAGTATTTT
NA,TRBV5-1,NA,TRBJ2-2,CASSGDSGELFF,TGCGCCAGCAGCGGCGACAGCGGGGAGCTGTTTTTT
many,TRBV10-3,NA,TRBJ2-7,CAISVLQDQEGYEQYF,TGTGCCATCAGTGTCCTTCAGGACCAGGAAGGCTACGAGCAGTACTTC
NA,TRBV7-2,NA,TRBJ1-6,CASSPSVLVPYNSPLHF,TGTGCCAGCAGCCCCAGCGTGTTGGTTCCCTATAATTCACCCCTCCACTTT
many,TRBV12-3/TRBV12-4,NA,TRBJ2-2,CASRRTANTGELFF,TGTGCCAGCAGGCGGACAGCTAACACCGGGGAGCTGTTTTTT
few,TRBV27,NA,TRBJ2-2,CASAPLDFTGELFF,TGTGCCAGCGCTCCCCTGGACTTCACCGGGGAGCTGTTTTTT
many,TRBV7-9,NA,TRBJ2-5,CASSLVGGQETQYF,TGTGCCAGCAGCTTAGTAGGGGGCCAAGAGACCCAGTACTTC
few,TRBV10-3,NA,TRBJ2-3,CAISVLDTQYF,TGTGCCATCAGTGTTCTTGATACGCAGTATTTT
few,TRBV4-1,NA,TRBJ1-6,CASSQVPKEPNSPLHF,TGCGCCAGCAGCCAAGTCCCCAAGGAACCTAATTCACCCCTCCACTTT
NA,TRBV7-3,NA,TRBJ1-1,CASSLDWGADTEAFF,TGTGCCAGCAGCTTAGATTGGGGGGCGGACACTGAAGCTTTCTTT
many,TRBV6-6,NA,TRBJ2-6,CASITTGNRGSGANVLTF,TGTGCCAGCATCACAACCGGGAACCGAGGCTCTGGGGCCAACGTCCTGACTTTC